This passage covers 7 T cell receptor beta chains from one sample sequenced in a study of blood T cell repertoires in COVID-19. Libraries were prepared by immunoSEQ multiplex PCR; TCRdb keeps only in-frame clonotypes and omits some of them. The sample consists of about 68,000 clones, 80% to 90% of them appearing once. Sequenced material: peripheral blood. Every receptor here comes from a woman in her sixties or seventies with acute or convalescent COVID-19.

The V and J genes are TRBV28 and TRBJ1-2; the D gene is possibly TRBD1 (5 bases). Germline CDR1 MDHEN, CDR2 SYDVKM. This CDR3 is built from 13 residues. The V gene lost 3 bases and the J gene lost 6 bases, with 11 bases spanning the gap. CDR3 region: CASSLSRVDGYTF. The DNA for the CDR3 is TGTGCCAGCAGTTTGTCCAGGGTGGATGGCTACACCTTC.

The chain joins TRBV5-1 to TRBJ2-1, with 11 bases identical to TRBD2. Germline V gives CDR1 SGHRS, CDR2 YFSETQ. The CDR3 consists of 15 residues. After removal of 2 bases from V and 9 bases from J, the junction contained 7 bases not matched to a gene. The CDR3 protein is CASSFSIAGGSEQFF. CDR3 in DNA: TGCGCCAGCAGCTTCAGTATAGCGGGGGGGAGTGAGCAGTTCTTC.

In regard to this clone: Mismatch with germline at one junction end may stem from a read error. This chain joins TRBV30 and TRBJ1-2; D is perhaps TRBD1 (6 bases). The length of the CDR3 is 10 residues. CDR1 GTSNPN and CDR2 SVGIG come from the germline V gene (reference sequence). Written as DNA, the CDR3 is TGTGCCTGGAGTGTACAGGGCGTACACTTC. Translated: CAWSVQGVHF.

J is TRBJ2-3 and V is TRBV9; a weak D match, TRBD2 (6 bases). Trimming stripped 0 bases from V and 3 bases from J, with 17 bases between. Germline loops: CDR1 SGDLS, CDR2 YYNGEE. CDR3 size: 17 residues. CDR3 sequence: CASSVGPGGQRTDTQYF. In DNA, the CDR3 is TGTGCCAGCAGCGTAGGACCTGGAGGGCAAAGAACAGATACGCAGTATTTT.

This clone was counted only a few times. This chain uses TRBV19 with TRBJ1-6; weak D call: TRBD1 (5 bases). The V gene's germline CDR1 is LNHDA and CDR2 SQIVND (reference sequence). The CDR3 covers 14 residues. Trimming left V 3 bases short and J 7 bases short, with 10 bases between. The CDR3 region has the DNA TGTGCCAGTAGTATTCAAGGGGCGAATTCACCCCTCCACTTT. The encoded protein is CASSIQGANSPLHF.

The chain recombines TRBV18 with TRBJ1-1, with 7 bases identical to TRBD1. V was clipped by 3 bases and J by 3 bases; unmatched bases: 4. This CDR3 spans 14 amino acids. CDR1 and CDR2 (germline): KGHSH, LQKENI. The CDR3 is CASSPNRGDTEAFF. CDR3 coding DNA: TGTGCCAGCTCACCGAACAGGGGCGACACTGAAGCTTTCTTT. Looking up the rest from reference TRBV18 and TRBJ1-1 gives the full variable domain: NAGVMQNPRHLVRRRGQEARLRCSPMKGHSHVYWYRQLPEEGLKFMVYLQKENIIDESGMPKERFSAEFPKEGPSILRIQQVVRGDSAAYFCASSPNRGDTEAFFGQGTRLTVV.

The V gene is TRBV28, the J gene TRBJ1-2; D uncertain. From germline, CDR1 is MDHEN and CDR2 SYDVKM. Trimming took off 7 bases at V and 1 base at J, with 13 bases between the two ends. The CDR3 has 14 amino acids. CDR3 sequence reads: CASMSGGLNYGYTF. The CDR3 DNA reads TGTGCCAGCATGTCAGGAGGACTTAACTATGGCTACACCTTC.